This entry lists 6 T cell receptor beta chains sequenced from one sample in a study of blood T cell repertoires in COVID-19. Sequencing used immunoSEQ multiplex PCR; TCRdb keeps in-frame clones, though not all of them. Of under 300,000 clones in the sample, around nine tenths were seen once. Sequenced input: peripheral blood. The receptors originated from an older woman with active or convalescent COVID-19.

This clone was seen only a few times. The chain combines TRBV7-2 with TRBJ1-1; 8 nucleotides line up with TRBD1. Germline CDR1 and CDR2: SGHTA and FQGNSA. With 1 base clipped from V and 4 bases from J, the junction kept 5 bases outside the gene matches. This CDR3 has 15 amino acids. CDR3 protein: CASSLEATGVTEAFF. In DNA, the CDR3 is TGTGCCAGCAGCTTAGAGGCGACAGGGGTCACTGAAGCTTTCTTT.

The chain uses TRBV2 and TRBJ1-2; a weak D match, TRBD1 (5 bases). The germline V and J ends were trimmed by 5 bases and 4 bases, with 11 bases remaining between them. In germline, CDR1 is SNHLY, CDR2 FYNNEI. The CDR3 runs to 13 residues. The CDR3 DNA is TGTGCCAGCAGTCCGGCGGGGGGCTATGGCTACACCTTC. It codes for CASSPAGGYGYTF.

This rearrangement joins TRBV3-1 (or the pseudogene TRBV3-2) to TRBJ1-1, with D perhaps TRBD1 (5 bases). Trimming took off 1 base at V and 12 bases at J, with 15 bases between the two ends. The germline V gene encodes CDR1 LGHDT and CDR2 YNNKEL (reference sequence). The CDR3 totals 13 residues. The CDR3 reads CASSQGPEGETFF. In DNA form, the CDR3 reads TGTGCCAGCAGCCAAGGGCCCGAAGGGGAAACTTTCTTT.

The chain recombines TRBV5-4 with TRBJ1-1; D is uncertain. The V end was cut by 4 bases, the J end by 3 bases, with 7 bases between. CDR3 length equals 12 residues. The germline V gene has CDR1 SGHNT and CDR2 YYREEE (reference sequence). The DNA for the CDR3 is TGTGCCAGCAGCACTGAGGACACTGAAGCTTTCTTT. It translates to CASSTEDTEAFF.

This chain uses TRBV7-8 with TRBJ1-1; possible D gene TRBD1, 5 bases. The V end was cut by 1 base, the J end by 7 bases, with 13 bases between. Germline V CDR1 and CDR2: SGHVS, FQNEAQ. This CDR3 comprises 14 residues. The CDR3 region is CASSLVRVGGEAFF. The CDR3 DNA reads TGTGCCAGCAGCTTAGTACGGGTGGGGGGTGAAGCTTTCTTT.

This chain links TRBV18 with TRBJ2-6; D is possibly TRBD1 (6 bases). V was pared by 3 bases and J by 0 bases, with 12 bases between. The CDR3 spans 17 residues. Germline CDR1 reads KGHSH; CDR2 reads LQKENI. The CDR3 here is CASSPFTGNSGANVLTF. The CDR3 DNA follows: TGTGCCAGCTCACCTTTTACAGGGAACTCTGGGGCCAACGTCCTGACTTTC.